This T cell receptor beta chain was captured by sequencing in a study of shared clonotypes between healthy human individuals. As for this clone: Antigen specificity is unknown.

Study conclusions and caveats: Sharing of clonotypes among donors was expected to vary with sequencing depth.

V lost 9 bases to trimming and J lost 0 bases, with 15 bases between them. The CDR3 runs to 15 residues. Germline assignment: CDR1 LNHNV and CDR2 YYDKDF (reference sequence). Clones were sequenced by immunoSEQ multiplex PCR, and TCRdb holds only the in-frame ones, with some missing. Of a few hundred thousand clones in the sample, around 81% were seen once. The receptor was isolated from a woman between 40 and 55 years old in good health. Some clones in this sample may be carry-over from other donors' samples. The chain recombines TRBV15 with TRBJ2-1; D is ambiguous. Sample: PBMCs. The CDR3: CATNRRASSYNEQFF. The CDR3 coding sequence is TGTGCCACTAACCGAAGGGCCAGCTCCTACAATGAGCAGTTCTTC.